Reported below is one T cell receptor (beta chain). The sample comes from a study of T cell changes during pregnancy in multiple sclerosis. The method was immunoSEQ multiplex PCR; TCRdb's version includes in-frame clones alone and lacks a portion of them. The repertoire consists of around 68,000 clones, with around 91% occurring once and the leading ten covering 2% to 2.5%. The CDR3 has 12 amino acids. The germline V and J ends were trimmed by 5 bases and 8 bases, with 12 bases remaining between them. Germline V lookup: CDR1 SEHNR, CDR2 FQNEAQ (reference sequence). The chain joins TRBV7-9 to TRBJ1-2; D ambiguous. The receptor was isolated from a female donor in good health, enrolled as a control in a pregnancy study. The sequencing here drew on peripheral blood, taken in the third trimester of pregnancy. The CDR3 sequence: CASSRQERGYTF. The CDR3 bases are TGTGCCAGCAGCAGGCAGGAGCGGGGCTACACCTTC.